These 11 T cell receptor beta chains originate from one sample sequenced in a study of T cell repertoires in aging, cancer and after chemotherapy. TRB rearrangements spanning V, D and J were amplified using mixed TRB-A/B primers. TCRdb reprocessed the multiplex PCR reads via MiXCR and lists one record per CDR3 protein. The sample lists nearly 550 distinct CDR3 sequences; 25% to 30% were seen once. TCR beta rearrangements were amplified from peripheral blood genomic DNA. The specimen sequenced was blood. Every receptor here comes from a human donor with a solid tumor.

The rearrangement joins TRBV19 to TRBJ1-5; possibly TRBD1 for D (6 bases). The V end lost 5 bases, the J end lost 11 bases, and 13 bases lay between the germline ends. The CDR3 is 12 amino acids. CDR1 is LNHDA, CDR2 SQIVND, per germline (reference sequence). CDR3 residues: CASSSNREAQHF. Here the CDR3 DNA reads TGTGCCAGTAGTTCAAACAGGGAGGCCCAGCATTTT.

This clonotype appeared a few times. The chain is built from TRBV19 and TRBJ2-4; 7 bases line up with TRBD2. Trimming removed 4 bases from V and 1 base from J; junction bases left unmatched: 10. CDR3 length equals 17 residues. Germline V lookup: CDR1 LNHDA, CDR2 SQIVND (reference sequence). This CDR3 reads CASSTQGGVLAKNIQYF. In DNA, the CDR3 is TGTGCCAGTAGTACCCAGGGAGGGGTCCTGGCCAAAAACATTCAGTACTTC.

The chain uses TRBV11-1 and TRBJ2-7; D call uncertain. CDR1 SGHAT and CDR2 FQDESV come from the germline V gene (reference sequence). This CDR3 spans 11 amino acids. Trimming removed 5 bases from V and 7 bases from J, with 9 bases in between. The CDR3 sequence: CASSHGREQYF. CDR3 nucleotide sequence: TGTGCCAGCAGCCACGGGCGGGAGCAGTACTTC.

This rearrangement joins TRBV6-1 to TRBJ1-2; a weak D match, TRBD1 (5 bases). CDR1 is MNHNS and CDR2 is SASEGT in the germline V gene. V lost 8 bases, J lost 6 bases, and 19 bases lay in between. The CDR3 contains 14 residues. The chain's CDR3 is CASGGEGKRNGYTF. The CDR3 DNA reads TGTGCCAGCGGGGGGGAGGGGAAGCGCAATGGCTACACCTTC.

This clonotype has more than one count but fewer than ten. V and J are TRBV7-2 and TRBJ2-1, with D perhaps TRBD1 (5 bases). V lost 4 bases and J 5 bases, leaving 15 bases between the germline ends. Germline V gene sequence: CDR1 SGHTA, CDR2 FQGNSA. This CDR3 spans 15 amino acids. The CDR3 DNA reads as TGTGCCAGCAGCTATCAAAAGCTGACAGACAATGAGCAGTTCTTC. Translated, it gives CASSYQKLTDNEQFF.

V usage is TRBV5-8 and J usage is TRBJ2-7; no definite D call. CDR3 size: 13 residues. V dropped 0 bases and J dropped 8 bases, with 12 bases sitting between them. Germline V CDR1 and CDR2: SGHTS, YDEGEE. CDR3 nucleotides: TGTGCCAGCAGCTTGGGCGGAACCCCTAAGCAGTACTTC. It is translated as CASSLGGTPKQYF.

This clonotype was seen a single time. V usage is TRBV5-1 and J usage is TRBJ1-1; D is possibly TRBD1 (6 bases). Germline V lookup: CDR1 SGHRS, CDR2 YFSETQ. Trimming stripped 4 bases from V and 0 bases from J, with 10 bases between. The CDR3 length is 14 residues. The DNA of the CDR3 is TGCGCCAGCAGCGAGGGACAATTGAACACTGAAGCTTTCTTT. This encodes CASSEGQLNTEAFF.

This clonotype is classed as large. The chain has TRBV19 and TRBJ1-5; D is ambiguous. CDR1 and CDR2 from the germline V gene are LNHDA and SQIVND (reference sequence). Trimming pared 4 bases from V and 2 bases from J, leaving 6 bases between. The CDR3 has 13 residues. The CDR3 DNA follows: TGTGCCAGTAGTAATGAAGGCAATCAGCCCCAGCATTTT. Encoded protein: CASSNEGNQPQHF.

This clonotype occurred a few times. This chain connects TRBV5-6 to TRBJ1-1; no clear D gene. V was trimmed by 6 bases and J by 7 bases, leaving 10 bases between them. The CDR3 sequence is 11 residues long. The germline CDR1 and CDR2 sequences are SGHDT and YYEEEE. The CDR3 loop is CASTNYDEAFF. The CDR3 region has the DNA TGTGCCAGCACCAACTACGATGAAGCTTTCTTT.

The J gene is TRBJ1-2, the V gene TRBV5-1, with 8 positions matching TRBD1. Germline V gives CDR1 SGHRS, CDR2 YFSETQ. This CDR3 is 12 amino acids long. Losses at the gene ends were 3 bases for V and 6 bases for J; bases not matched to a gene: 1. The CDR3 reads CASSSTGDGYTF. The CDR3 DNA is TGCGCCAGCAGCTCGACAGGGGATGGCTACACCTTC.

This chain connects TRBV20-1 to TRBJ1-4, with 11 nucleotides matching TRBD1. The CDR3 covers 16 residues. The V gene end was trimmed by 5 bases and the J gene end by 8 bases; junction bases not matched to a gene: 13. The germline gives CDR1 DFQATT, CDR2 SNEGSKA (reference sequence). The CDR3 DNA reads as TGCAGTGCTCATCCGGGACAGGGGGTTTTAGGCGAAAAACTGTTTTTT. Translation: CSAHPGQGVLGEKLFF.